Listed below are T cell receptor beta chains from one sample, sequenced in a study of T-cell memory formation after mild COVID-19. TCRdb called the 5' RACE reads again in MiXCR, with one record for every CDR3 protein. The table includes about 500,000 distinct CDR3 sequences, around 20% detected once. The sequenced sample consisted of PBMCs or a T cell subset sorted from them (not recorded which). These receptors were obtained from an adult woman who had mild COVID-19 (a few samples of this study predate the infection). Cell type and time point are not known. CDR3s include the opening cysteine and the closing phenylalanine or tryptophan. Fields, in order: D gene, V gene, CDR3 length, clone size, J gene, CDR3 DNA, CDR3 protein. The D gene is left open where the match is weak. Clone size is given for some rows only: seen once, a few or many times, or a class if the clone is expanded.

>TRBD1|TRBV7-8|15|-|TRBJ2-7
TGTGCCAGCAGCTTAGGTGGGACAGGGGCTCACGAGCAGTACTTC
CASSLGGTGAHEQYF
>-|TRBV24-1|16|-|TRBJ1-5
TGTGCCACCAGTGAAGGCAACCGATGGCGCAATCAGCCCCAGCATTTT
CATSEGNRWRNQPQHF
>TRBD2|TRBV6-5|15|few|TRBJ2-1
TGTGCCAGCAGTTACTTCGCGGGGGAAAACAATGAGCAGTTCTTC
CASSYFAGENNEQFF
>-|TRBV12-3/TRBV12-4|14|-|TRBJ2-2
TGTGCCAGCAGTCAATCGGCCCAATCCGGGGAGCTGTTTTTT
CASSQSAQSGELFF
>TRBD1|TRBV19|16|many|TRBJ2-4
TGTGCCAGTAGTCCATATCCCGGGACAGGGTTGCACATTCAGTACTTC
CASSPYPGTGLHIQYF
>-|TRBV20-1|14|-|TRBJ1-1
TGCAGTGCTAGCACCGGAGGGCCGAACACTGAAGCTTTCTTT
CSASTGGPNTEAFF
>TRBD1|TRBV18|18|few|TRBJ2-1
TGTGCCAGCTCACCACCGAACAGGGGGCTAGGTTCCTACAATGAGCAGTTCTTC
CASSPPNRGLGSYNEQFF
>-|TRBV20-1|15|few|TRBJ2-5
TGCAGTGCTAGGTTTTTATCGGACGGCCAAGAGACCCAGTACTTC
CSARFLSDGQETQYF
>TRBD2|TRBV6-2/TRBV6-3|18|few|TRBJ2-5
TGTGCCAGCAGCCCGGTCTTCGGACTAGCGAGGTACAAAGAGACCCAGTACTTC
CASSPVFGLARYKETQYF
>-|TRBV11-1|17|-|TRBJ2-1
TGTGCCAGCAGCTCGATGGGGTCGGGAGCACAGATTAATGAGCAGTTCTTC
CASSSMGSGAQINEQFF
>TRBD2|TRBV4-2|14|few|TRBJ2-1
TGTGCCAGCAGCCCTAGCGGGAGGGATAATGAGCAGTTCTTC
CASSPSGRDNEQFF
>-|TRBV4-1|17|-|TRBJ2-7
TGCGCCAGCAGCCCAAGTTATACAGGGGGGGGATCCTACGAGCAGTACTTC
CASSPSYTGGGSYEQYF
>-|TRBV7-2|13|few|TRBJ2-1
TGTGCCAGCAGCCTCACTAGATACATTGAGCAGTTCTTC
CASSLTRYIEQFF
>-|TRBV7-2|14|-|TRBJ1-5
TGTGCCAGCACCTCCAGGCCCTGGAATCAGCCCCAGCATTTT
CASTSRPWNQPQHF
>-|TRBV29-1|17|-|TRBJ2-1
TGCAGCGTTGAGGGGGAACAGCGAGATGCTTCCTACAATGAGCAGTTCTTC
CSVEGEQRDASYNEQFF
>TRBD1|TRBV12-3/TRBV12-4|15|-|TRBJ1-4
TGTGCCAGCAGACCCGGGACAGGGATTGCGGAAAAACTGTTTTTT
CASRPGTGIAEKLFF
>-|TRBV6-1|16|-|TRBJ2-6
TGTGCCAGCAGTGAAATGGGGACCTCTGGGGCCAACGTCCTGACTTTC
CASSEMGTSGANVLTF
>TRBD2|TRBV5-1|19|-|TRBJ2-1
TGCGCCAGCAGCTTAAAGGGGACTAACGGGAGGGCCTTGGTGGAGGAGCAGTTCTTC
CASSLKGTNGRALVEEQFF
>-|TRBV3-1|15|few|TRBJ2-4
TGTGCCAGCAGCCAAGATGGAGGTGGCAAAAACATTCAGTACTTC
CASSQDGGGKNIQYF
>TRBD1|TRBV11-2|16|-|TRBJ1-1
TGTGCCAGCAGCTTAGACCGACAGGGCGAAGTCGGTAAGTCTTTCTTT
CASSLDRQGEVGKSFF
>-|TRBV18|15|-|TRBJ2-1
TGTGCCAGCTCATCAGACAGCACTAATCATCGGGGGCAGTTCTTC
CASSSDSTNHRGQFF
>-|TRBV9|15|-|TRBJ2-7
TGTGCCAGCAGCATTGGGACAACCAGCTCCTACGAGCAGTACTTC
CASSIGTTSSYEQYF
>-|TRBV7-9|15|-|TRBJ2-7
TGTGCCAGCAGCTTAGGTCAGGCCGCCGTCTACGAGCAGTACTTC
CASSLGQAAVYEQYF
>TRBD1|TRBV6-2/TRBV6-3|15|-|TRBJ1-6
TGTGCCAGCAGTATACCGCAGGGGGCTGGCTCACCCCTCCACTTT
CASSIPQGAGSPLHF
>-|TRBV3-1|13|-|TRBJ2-5
TGTGCCAGCAGCCAAGTACCTGGAAAGACCCAGTACTTC
CASSQVPGKTQYF
>TRBD2|TRBV3-1|16|few|TRBJ2-5
TGTGCCAGCAGCATGTTGAGCGGGGGGGCCGGTGAGACCCAGTACTTC
CASSMLSGGAGETQYF
>TRBD2|TRBV7-6|17|few|TRBJ2-3
TGTGCCAGCAGCCCACCTCCGCTAGCGGGGGGGCAAGATACGCAGTATTTT
CASSPPPLAGGQDTQYF
>-|TRBV7-2|13|few|TRBJ2-7
TGTGCCCCGGCAGGGACATCTTTTTACGAGCAGTACTTC
CAPAGTSFYEQYF
>-|TRBV5-1|13|many|TRBJ2-7
TGTGCCAGCAGCTTAGGCGGAAACTACGAGCAGTACTTC
CASSLGGNYEQYF
>-|TRBV11-2|14|-|TRBJ2-5
TGTGCCAGCAGCGGGACTGGAAAAATAGAGACCCAGTACTTC
CASSGTGKIETQYF
>-|TRBV12-3/TRBV12-4|15|-|TRBJ1-1
TGTGCCAGCACCCTTGGTGGGGTGATGAACACTGAAGCTTTCTTT
CASTLGGVMNTEAFF
>-|TRBV6-5|15|-|TRBJ1-2
TGTGCCAGCAGTAACTCCCGGGACGGAAACTATGGCTACACCTTC
CASSNSRDGNYGYTF
>TRBD1|TRBV5-1|15|-|TRBJ2-2
TGCGCCAGCAGCACTTGGACAGGCATCGCCGGGGAGCTGTTTTTT
CASSTWTGIAGELFF
>TRBD2|TRBV7-3|17|few|TRBJ2-3
TGTGCCAGCAGCGAGGGACTAGCGGGAGTGTTGACAGATACGCAGTATTTT
CASSEGLAGVLTDTQYF
>TRBD2|TRBV6-1|15|few|TRBJ2-5
TGTGCCAGCAGGCCGGGACTAGCGGTCCTTGGTCCCCAGTACTTC
CASRPGLAVLGPQYF
>-|TRBV19|14|-|TRBJ2-1
TGTGCCAGTAGTGGGTGGGACGGACACAATGAGCAGTTCTTC
CASSGWDGHNEQFF